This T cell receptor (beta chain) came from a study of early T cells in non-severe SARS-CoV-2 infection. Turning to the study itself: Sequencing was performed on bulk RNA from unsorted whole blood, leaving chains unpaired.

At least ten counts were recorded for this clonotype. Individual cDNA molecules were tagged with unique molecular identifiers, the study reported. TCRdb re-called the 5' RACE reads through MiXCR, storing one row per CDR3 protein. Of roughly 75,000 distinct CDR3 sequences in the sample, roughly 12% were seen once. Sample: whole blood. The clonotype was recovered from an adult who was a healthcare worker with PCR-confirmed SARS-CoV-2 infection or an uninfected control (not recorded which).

CDR3 region: CASSLDDNSPLHF. For the CDR3, the DNA is TGCGCCAGCAGCTTGGATGATAATTCACCCCTCCACTTT. The genes are TRBV5-1 and TRBJ1-6; D is unclear. In germline, CDR1 is SGHRS, CDR2 YFSETQ. V was shortened by 0 bases and J by 5 bases, with 3 bases between the two germline ends. The CDR3 is made up of 13 amino acids.